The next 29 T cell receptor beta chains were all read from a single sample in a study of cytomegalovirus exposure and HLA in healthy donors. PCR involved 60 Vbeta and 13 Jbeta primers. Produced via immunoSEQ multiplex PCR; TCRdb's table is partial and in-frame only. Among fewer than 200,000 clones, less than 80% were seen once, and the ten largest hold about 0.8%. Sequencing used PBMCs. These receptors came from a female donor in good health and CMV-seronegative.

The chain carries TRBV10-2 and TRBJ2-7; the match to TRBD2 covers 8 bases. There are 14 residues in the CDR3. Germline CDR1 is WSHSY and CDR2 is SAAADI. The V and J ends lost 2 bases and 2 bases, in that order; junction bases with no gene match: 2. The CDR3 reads CASSETSGPYEQYF. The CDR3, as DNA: TGCGCCAGCAGTGAGACTAGCGGCCCCTACGAGCAGTACTTC.

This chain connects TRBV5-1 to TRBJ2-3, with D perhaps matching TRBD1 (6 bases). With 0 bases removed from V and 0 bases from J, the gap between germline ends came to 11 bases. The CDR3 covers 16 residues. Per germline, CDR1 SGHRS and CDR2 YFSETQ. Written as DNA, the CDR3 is TGCGCCAGCAGCTTGGCTCAGGGGTTGAGCACAGATACGCAGTATTTT. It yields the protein CASSLAQGLSTDTQYF.

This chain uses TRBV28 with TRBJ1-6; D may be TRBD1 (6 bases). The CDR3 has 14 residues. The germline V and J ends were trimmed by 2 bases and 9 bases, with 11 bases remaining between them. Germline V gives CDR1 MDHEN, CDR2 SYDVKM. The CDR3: CASSLRQVVSPLHF. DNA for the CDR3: TGTGCCAGCAGTTTACGACAGGTTGTTTCACCCCTCCACTTT.

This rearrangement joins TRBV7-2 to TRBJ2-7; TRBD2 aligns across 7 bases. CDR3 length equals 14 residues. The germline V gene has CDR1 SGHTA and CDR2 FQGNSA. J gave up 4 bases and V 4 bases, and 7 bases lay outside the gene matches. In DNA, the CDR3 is TGTGCCAGCAGCTCTGGCGGGGGACCATACGAGCAGTACTTC. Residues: CASSSGGGPYEQYF. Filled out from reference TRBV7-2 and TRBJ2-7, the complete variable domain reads GAGVSQSPSNKVTEKGKDVELRCDPISGHTALYWYRQSLGQGLEFLIYFQGNSAPDKSGLPSDRFSAERTGGSVSTLTIQRTQQEDSAVYLCASSSGGGPYEQYFGPGTRLTVT.

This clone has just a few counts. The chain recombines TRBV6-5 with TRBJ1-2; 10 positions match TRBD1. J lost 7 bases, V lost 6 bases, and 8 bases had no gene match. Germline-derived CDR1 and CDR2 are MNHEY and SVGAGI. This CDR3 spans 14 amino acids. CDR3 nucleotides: TGTGCCAGCAGCCAACGACAGGGGGCTGGTGGCTACACCTTC. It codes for CASSQRQGAGGYTF.

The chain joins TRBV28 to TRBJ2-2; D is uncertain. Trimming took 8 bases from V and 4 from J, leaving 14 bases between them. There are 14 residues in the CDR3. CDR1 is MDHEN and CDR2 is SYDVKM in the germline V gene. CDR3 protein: CASVVTLSTGELFF. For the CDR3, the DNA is TGTGCCAGCGTGGTGACACTTAGCACCGGGGAGCTGTTTTTT.

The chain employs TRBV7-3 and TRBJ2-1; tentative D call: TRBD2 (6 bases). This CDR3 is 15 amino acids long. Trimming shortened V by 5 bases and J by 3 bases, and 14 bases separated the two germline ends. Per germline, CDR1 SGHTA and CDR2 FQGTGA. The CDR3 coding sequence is TGTGCCAGCAGCCGAACGGGGGACGACTACAATGAGCAGTTCTTC. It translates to CASSRTGDDYNEQFF. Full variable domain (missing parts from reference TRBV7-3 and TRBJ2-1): GAGVSQTPSNKVTEKGKYVELRCDPISGHTALYWYRQSLGQGPEFLIYFQGTGAADDSGLPNDRFFAVRPEGSVSTLKIQRTERGDSAVYLCASSRTGDDYNEQFFGPGTRLTVL.

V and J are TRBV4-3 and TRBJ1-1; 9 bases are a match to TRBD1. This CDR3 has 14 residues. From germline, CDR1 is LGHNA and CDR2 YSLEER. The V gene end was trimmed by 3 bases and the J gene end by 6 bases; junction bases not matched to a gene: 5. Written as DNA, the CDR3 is TGCGCCAGCAGCCAGACCCGGGACAGGGCTGAAGCTTTCTTT. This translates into CASSQTRDRAEAFF.

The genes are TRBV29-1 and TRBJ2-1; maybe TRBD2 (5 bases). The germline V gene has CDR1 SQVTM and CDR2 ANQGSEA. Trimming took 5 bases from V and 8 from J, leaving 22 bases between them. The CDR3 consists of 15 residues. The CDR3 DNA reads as TGCAGCGTTTCACGCGCTAGCCTGGGTTTGGATGAGCAGTTCTTC. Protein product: CSVSRASLGLDEQFF.

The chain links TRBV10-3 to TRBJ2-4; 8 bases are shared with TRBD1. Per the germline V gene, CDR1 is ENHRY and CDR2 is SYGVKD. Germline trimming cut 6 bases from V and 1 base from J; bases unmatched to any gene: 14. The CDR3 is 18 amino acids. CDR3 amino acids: CAISPQGAGVGAKNIQYF. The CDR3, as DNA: TGTGCCATCAGCCCCCAGGGGGCCGGGGTTGGGGCCAAAAACATTCAGTACTTC.

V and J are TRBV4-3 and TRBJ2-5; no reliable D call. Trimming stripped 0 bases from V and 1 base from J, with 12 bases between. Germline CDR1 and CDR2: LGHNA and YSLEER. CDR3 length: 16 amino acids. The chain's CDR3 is CASSQDSVGGQETQYF. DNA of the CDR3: TGCGCCAGCAGCCAAGATTCGGTCGGCGGCCAAGAGACCCAGTACTTC.

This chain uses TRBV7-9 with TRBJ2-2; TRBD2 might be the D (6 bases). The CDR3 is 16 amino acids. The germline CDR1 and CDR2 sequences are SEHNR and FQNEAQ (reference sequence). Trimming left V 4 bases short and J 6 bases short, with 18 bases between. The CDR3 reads CASSSSGGERAGELFF. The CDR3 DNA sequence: TGTGCCAGCAGCTCCTCCGGGGGTGAAAGGGCCGGGGAGCTGTTTTTT.

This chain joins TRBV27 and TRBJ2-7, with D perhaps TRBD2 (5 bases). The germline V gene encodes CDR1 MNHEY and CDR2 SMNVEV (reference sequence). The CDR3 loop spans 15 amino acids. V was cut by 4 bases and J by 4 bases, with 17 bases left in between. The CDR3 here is CASSSPAGRAYEQYF. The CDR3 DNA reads TGTGCCAGCAGTTCCCCCGCGGGCCGCGCGTACGAGCAGTACTTC.

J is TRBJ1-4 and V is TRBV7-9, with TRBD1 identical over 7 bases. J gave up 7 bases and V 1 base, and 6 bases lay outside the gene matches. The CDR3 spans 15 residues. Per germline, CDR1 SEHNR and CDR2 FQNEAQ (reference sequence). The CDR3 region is CASSLDQGGSEKLFF. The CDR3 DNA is TGTGCCAGCAGCTTAGATCAGGGGGGAAGTGAAAAACTGTTTTTT.

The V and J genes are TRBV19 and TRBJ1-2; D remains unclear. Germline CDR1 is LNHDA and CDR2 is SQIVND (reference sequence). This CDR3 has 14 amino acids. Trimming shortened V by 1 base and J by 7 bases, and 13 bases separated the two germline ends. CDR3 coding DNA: TGTGCCAGTAGTATAGTCCTAGCGTCGGCTGGCTACACCTTC. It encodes CASSIVLASAGYTF.

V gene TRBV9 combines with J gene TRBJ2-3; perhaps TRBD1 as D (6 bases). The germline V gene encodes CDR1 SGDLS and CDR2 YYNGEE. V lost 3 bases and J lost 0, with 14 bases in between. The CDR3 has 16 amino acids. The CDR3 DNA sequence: TGTGCCAGCAGCGCTTACACAGGGATTAGCACAGATACGCAGTATTTT. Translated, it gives CASSAYTGISTDTQYF.

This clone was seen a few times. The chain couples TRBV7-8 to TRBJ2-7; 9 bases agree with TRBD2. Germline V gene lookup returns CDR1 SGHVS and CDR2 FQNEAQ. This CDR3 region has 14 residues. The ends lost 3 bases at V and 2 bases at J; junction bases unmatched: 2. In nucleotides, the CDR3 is TGTGCCAGCAGCTTGGCGGGGGGGCCCTACGAGCAGTACTTC. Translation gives CASSLAGGPYEQYF.

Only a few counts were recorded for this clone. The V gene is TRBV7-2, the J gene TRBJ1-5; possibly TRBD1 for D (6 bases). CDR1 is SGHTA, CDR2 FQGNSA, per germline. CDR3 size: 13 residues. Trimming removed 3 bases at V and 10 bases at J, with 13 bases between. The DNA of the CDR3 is TGTGCCAGCAGCTTGGGGGGGCCCCCTCCCCAGCATTTT. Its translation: CASSLGGPPPQHF. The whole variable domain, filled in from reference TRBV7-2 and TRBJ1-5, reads GAGVSQSPSNKVTEKGKDVELRCDPISGHTALYWYRQSLGQGLEFLIYFQGNSAPDKSGLPSDRFSAERTGGSVSTLTIQRTQQEDSAVYLCASSLGGPPPQHFGDGTRLSIL.

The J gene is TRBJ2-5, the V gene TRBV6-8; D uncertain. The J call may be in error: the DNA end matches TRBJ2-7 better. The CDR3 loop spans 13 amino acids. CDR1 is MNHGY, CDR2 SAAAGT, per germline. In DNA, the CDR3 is TGTGCCCACTGCGACTCACCTACCTACGAGCAGTACTTC. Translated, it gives CAHCDSPTYEQYF.

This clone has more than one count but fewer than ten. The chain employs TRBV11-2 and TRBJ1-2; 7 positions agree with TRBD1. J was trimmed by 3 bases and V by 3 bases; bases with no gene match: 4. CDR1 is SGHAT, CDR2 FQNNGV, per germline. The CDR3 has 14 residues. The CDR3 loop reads CASSFRQGHYGYTF. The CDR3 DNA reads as TGTGCCAGCAGCTTTAGACAGGGCCACTATGGCTACACCTTC.

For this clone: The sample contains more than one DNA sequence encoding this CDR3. CDR3 loop: CASSPLTGMSGAKNIQYF. In nucleotides, the CDR3 is TGTGCCAGCAGTCCTCTTACAGGGATGAGTGGAGCCAAAAACATTCAGTACTTC. V usage is TRBV28 and J usage is TRBJ2-4, with D possibly TRBD1 on 6 matching bases. Trimming shortened V by 5 bases and J by 0 bases, and 20 bases separated the two germline ends. Germline V gene data show CDR1 as MDHEN and CDR2 as SYDVKM. The CDR3 covers 18 residues.

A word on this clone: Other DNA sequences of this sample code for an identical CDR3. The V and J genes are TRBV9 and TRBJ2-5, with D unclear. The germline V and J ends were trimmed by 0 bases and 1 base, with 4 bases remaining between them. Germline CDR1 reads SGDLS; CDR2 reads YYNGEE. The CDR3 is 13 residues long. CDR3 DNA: TGTGCCAGCAGCGTAGGGGCCCAAGAGACCCAGTACTTC. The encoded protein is CASSVGAQETQYF.

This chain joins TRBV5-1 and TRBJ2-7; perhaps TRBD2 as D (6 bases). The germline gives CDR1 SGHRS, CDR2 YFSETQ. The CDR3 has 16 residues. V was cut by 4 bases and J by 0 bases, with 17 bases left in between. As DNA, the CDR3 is TGCGCCAGCAGCCTCGTAACGGGGGTGTCCTCCTACGAGCAGTACTTC. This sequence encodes CASSLVTGVSSYEQYF. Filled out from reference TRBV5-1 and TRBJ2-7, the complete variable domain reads KAGVTQTPRYLIKTRGQQVTLSCSPISGHRSVSWYQQTPGQGLQFLFEYFSETQRNKGNFPGRFSGRQFSNSRSEMNVSTLELGDSALYLCASSLVTGVSSYEQYFGPGTRLTVT.

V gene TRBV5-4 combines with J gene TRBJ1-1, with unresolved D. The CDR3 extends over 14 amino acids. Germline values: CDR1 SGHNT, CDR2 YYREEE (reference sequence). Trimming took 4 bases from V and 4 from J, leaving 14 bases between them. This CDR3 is CASSPEDVGTEAFF. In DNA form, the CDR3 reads TGTGCCAGCAGCCCGGAGGATGTCGGCACTGAAGCTTTCTTT.

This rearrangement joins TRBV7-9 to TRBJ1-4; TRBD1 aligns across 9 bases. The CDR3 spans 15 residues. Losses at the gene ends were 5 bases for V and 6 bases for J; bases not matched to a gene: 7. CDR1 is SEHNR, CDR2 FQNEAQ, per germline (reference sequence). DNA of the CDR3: TGTGCCAGCAGCAGAAACAGGGGGCAGGATGAAAAACTGTTTTTT. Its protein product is CASSRNRGQDEKLFF.

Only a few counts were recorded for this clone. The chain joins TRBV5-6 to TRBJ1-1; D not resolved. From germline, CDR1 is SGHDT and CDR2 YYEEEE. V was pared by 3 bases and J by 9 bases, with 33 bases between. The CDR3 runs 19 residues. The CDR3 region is CASSSTFITPSEMGRKAFF. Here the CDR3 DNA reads TGTGCCAGCAGCTCAACCTTCATAACTCCGTCCGAAATGGGCCGGAAAGCTTTCTTT. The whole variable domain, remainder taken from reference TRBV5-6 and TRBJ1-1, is DAGVTQSPTHLIKTRGQQVTLRCSPKSGHDTVSWYQQALGQGPQFIFQYYEEEERQRGNFPDRFSGHQFPNYSSELNVNALLLGDSALYLCASSSTFITPSEMGRKAFFGQGTRLTVV.

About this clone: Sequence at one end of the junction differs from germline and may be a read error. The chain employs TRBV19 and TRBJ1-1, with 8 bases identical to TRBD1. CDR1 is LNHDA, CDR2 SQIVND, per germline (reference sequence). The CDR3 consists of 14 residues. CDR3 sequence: CASSIPGQVTEASF. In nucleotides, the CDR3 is TGTGCCAGTAGTATCCCGGGACAGGTGACTGAAGCTTCCTTT.

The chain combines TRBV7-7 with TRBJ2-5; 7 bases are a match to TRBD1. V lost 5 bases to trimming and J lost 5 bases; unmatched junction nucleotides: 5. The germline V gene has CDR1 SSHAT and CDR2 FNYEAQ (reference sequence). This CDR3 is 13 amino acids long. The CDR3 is CASSQRQGETQYF. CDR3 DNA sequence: TGTGCCAGCAGCCAGCGACAGGGCGAGACCCAGTACTTC. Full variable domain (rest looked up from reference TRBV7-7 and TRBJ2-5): GAGVSQSPRYKVTKRGQDVTLRCDPISSHATLYWYQQALGQGPEFLTYFNYEAQPDKSGLPSDRFSAERPEGSISTLTIQRTEQRDSAMYRCASSQRQGETQYFGPGTRLLVL.

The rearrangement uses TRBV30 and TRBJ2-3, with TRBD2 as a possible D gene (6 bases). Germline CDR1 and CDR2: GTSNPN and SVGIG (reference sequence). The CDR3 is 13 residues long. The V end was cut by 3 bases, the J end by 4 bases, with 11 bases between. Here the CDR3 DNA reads TGTGCCTGGAGGGCTAGGAGGGCAGATACGCAGTATTTT. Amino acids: CAWRARRADTQYF.